These 28 T cell receptor beta chains came from one sample sequenced in a study of blood T cell repertoires in COVID-19. The table came from immunoSEQ multiplex PCR; TCRdb's copy has only in-frame clones and leaves some out. The sample lists about 250,000 clones; approximately 91% were seen once. The sequenced material came from peripheral blood. These receptors were obtained from a woman in her 30s with acute or convalescent COVID-19.

This rearrangement joins TRBV13 to TRBJ1-1; D is perhaps TRBD1 (5 bases). This CDR3 region has 13 residues. Trimming stripped 6 bases from V and 4 bases from J, with 12 bases between. The V gene's germline CDR1 is PRHDT and CDR2 FYEKMQ (reference sequence). The CDR3 loop is CASRAVRGTEAFF. In DNA, the CDR3 is TGTGCCAGCAGGGCCGTAAGGGGCACTGAAGCTTTCTTT.

The V call is TRBV11-2, the J call TRBJ1-1; TRBD1 aligns across 9 bases. CDR1 SGHAT and CDR2 FQNNGV come from the germline V gene. J was trimmed by 0 bases and V by 5 bases; bases with no gene match: 10. The CDR3 runs 17 residues. CDR3 sequence reads: CASSPGTGWVMNTEAFF. CDR3 coding DNA: TGTGCCAGCAGCCCTGGGACAGGGTGGGTTATGAACACTGAAGCTTTCTTT.

J is TRBJ2-5 and V is TRBV6-5; D possibly corresponds to TRBD1 (6 bases). The germline CDR1 and CDR2 sequences are MNHEY and SVGAGI. The CDR3 extends over 16 amino acids. V shed 0 bases and J shed 2 bases, with 13 bases lying between them. CDR3 nucleotides: TGTGCCAGCAGTTACTCGATCCTGAGGGGGCAAGAGACCCAGTACTTC. As protein: CASSYSILRGQETQYF.

The chain is built from TRBV7-2 and TRBJ2-5, with 7 bases fitting TRBD2. This CDR3 is 14 amino acids long. Unmatched junction bases numbered 4, after V lost 2 bases and J lost 4 bases. Germline V CDR1 and CDR2: SGHTA, FQGNSA. CDR3 amino acids: CASSLLAASETQYF. The CDR3 nucleotides read TGTGCCAGCAGCTTACTAGCGGCATCAGAGACCCAGTACTTC.

This clone was detected once. CDR3 region: CAWSLATEAFF. The CDR3 DNA is TGTGCCTGGAGTTTAGCCACTGAAGCTTTCTTT. V usage is TRBV30 and J usage is TRBJ1-1; D uncertain. Germline CDR1 and CDR2: GTSNPN and SVGIG (reference sequence). V was shortened by 2 bases and J by 4 bases, with 5 bases between the two germline ends. This CDR3 has 11 residues. Full variable domain (remainder filled in from reference TRBV30 and TRBJ1-1): SQTIHQWPATLVQPVGSPLSLECTVEGTSNPNLYWYRQAAGRGLQLLFYSVGIGQISSEVPQNLSASRPQDRQFILSSKKLLLSDSGFYLCAWSLATEAFFGQGTRLTVV.

The chain combines TRBV30 with TRBJ2-5, with D perhaps TRBD1 (6 bases). The CDR3 extends over 15 amino acids. Germline loops: CDR1 GTSNPN, CDR2 SVGIG (reference sequence). Trimming stripped 0 bases from V and 2 bases from J, with 13 bases between. Written as DNA, the CDR3 is TGTGCCTGGAGTGTGTCAGGGGCCACACAAGAGACCCAGTACTTC. Residues: CAWSVSGATQETQYF.

This chain connects TRBV19 to TRBJ1-5; 7 positions agree with TRBD1. The CDR3 has 14 amino acids. Germline trimming cut 6 bases from V and 2 bases from J; bases unmatched to any gene: 4. Germline V gene sequence: CDR1 LNHDA, CDR2 SQIVND (reference sequence). The chain's CDR3 is CASSPTGGNQPQHF. CDR3 coding DNA: TGTGCCAGTAGCCCTACAGGGGGCAATCAGCCCCAGCATTTT.

The chain carries TRBV29-1 and TRBJ1-1; 9 nucleotides line up with TRBD1. This CDR3 contains 14 residues. Germline V gene sequence: CDR1 SQVTM, CDR2 ANQGSEA. The J segment lost 7 bases and the V segment lost 7 bases, leaving 13 bases of the junction unmatched. For the CDR3, the DNA is TGCAGCGGACTTTCCAACAGGGGGCGGATTGAAGCTTTCTTT. Translated: CSGLSNRGRIEAFF.

This clone was recorded once. The rearrangement links TRBV29-1 to TRBJ2-6, with 9 positions matching TRBD1. Germline trimming cut 6 bases from V and 3 bases from J; bases unmatched to any gene: 9. The CDR3 has 16 residues. Germline V lookup: CDR1 SQVTM, CDR2 ANQGSEA. In DNA, the CDR3 is TGCAGCGTACCGGGACAGGGAGGGATTGGGGCCAACGTCCTGACTTTC. It codes for CSVPGQGGIGANVLTF.

The V call is TRBV5-1, the J call TRBJ2-7, with 7 bases lining up with TRBD2. Trimming cost V 6 bases and J 3 bases; bases outside gene matches: 15. Germline CDR1 is SGHRS and CDR2 is YFSETQ. This CDR3 comprises 16 residues. Here the CDR3 DNA reads TGCGCCAGCACCCTTCATCCGGGACTAACCGTCTACGAGCAGTACTTC. Protein: CASTLHPGLTVYEQYF.

This clone was seen a few times. This sequence joins TRBV6-5 and TRBJ1-3; no clear D. The CDR3 contains 15 residues. Germline CDR1 is MNHEY and CDR2 is SVGAGI. Trimming removed 5 bases from V and 4 bases from J, with 15 bases in between. DNA for the CDR3: TGTGCCAGCAGTACCTTAACGGTGCGCGGAAACACCATATATTTT. It encodes CASSTLTVRGNTIYF.

The J gene is TRBJ2-1, the V gene TRBV9; TRBD2 agrees at 9 bases. Germline values: CDR1 SGDLS, CDR2 YYNGEE. Germline trimming cut 0 bases from V and 9 bases from J; bases unmatched to any gene: 4. The CDR3 is 14 amino acids. CDR3 sequence: CASSVGLAGIEQFF. The CDR3 DNA follows: TGTGCCAGCAGCGTAGGGCTAGCGGGAATTGAGCAGTTCTTC.

V usage is TRBV7-2 and J usage is TRBJ1-6; 8 bases align to TRBD1. CDR1 SGHTA and CDR2 FQGNSA come from the germline V gene. The CDR3 consists of 14 residues. With 4 bases clipped from V and 6 bases from J, the junction kept 2 bases outside the gene matches. Written as DNA, the CDR3 is TGTGCCAGCAGCTCGGACAGGGTTAATTCACCCCTCCACTTT. It is translated as CASSSDRVNSPLHF.

The chain combines TRBV5-4 with TRBJ2-7, with D tentatively TRBD1 (6 bases). CDR3 size: 12 residues. Per germline, CDR1 SGHNT and CDR2 YYREEE (reference sequence). V shed 1 base and J shed 4 bases, with 6 bases lying between them. The CDR3 nucleotides are TGTGCCAGCAGCTTGAGGGGGTACGAGCAGTACTTC. Translation gives CASSLRGYEQYF.

This rearrangement joins TRBV7-2 to TRBJ2-7; TRBD2 aligns across 7 bases. J was trimmed by 3 bases and V by 5 bases; bases with no gene match: 10. The CDR3 runs 15 residues. CDR1 is SGHTA, CDR2 FQGNSA, per germline. The CDR3 sequence: CASSRAGGFSYEQYF. The CDR3 DNA is TGTGCCAGCAGCCGGGCCGGGGGGTTCAGCTACGAGCAGTACTTC.

The chain recombines TRBV4-1 with TRBJ2-1, with 9 bases fitting TRBD2. Germline lookup yields CDR1 MGHRA and CDR2 YSYEKL. CDR3 size: 18 residues. The V and J ends lost 0 bases and 5 bases, in that order; junction bases with no gene match: 11. CDR3 bases: TGCGCCAGCAGCCAAGAAATCTTGGCGGGAGGGCCAAACAATGAGCAGTTCTTC. Protein product: CASSQEILAGGPNNEQFF.

J is TRBJ2-1 and V is TRBV5-1, with TRBD1 matching over 8 bases. The CDR3 totals 14 residues. Germline CDR1 and CDR2: SGHRS and YFSETQ. V lost 4 bases, J lost 7 bases, and 7 bases stayed unmatched. In DNA, the CDR3 is TGCGCCAGCAGCCAAAAAAACAGGGGGAATGAGCAGTTCTTC. Amino acids: CASSQKNRGNEQFF.

The rearrangement uses TRBV19 and TRBJ1-1, with a tentative D call TRBD1 (5 bases). Per the germline V gene, CDR1 is LNHDA and CDR2 is SQIVND (reference sequence). V lost 8 bases and J 2 bases, leaving 15 bases between the germline ends. The CDR3 length is 14 residues. The CDR3 DNA reads TGTGCCAGTTGGGCAGGGTGGGTAAACACTGAAGCTTTCTTT. This codes for CASWAGWVNTEAFF.

The V gene is TRBV11-3, the J gene TRBJ2-7, with D possibly being TRBD1 (7 bases). The V end lost 1 base, the J end lost 3 bases, and 10 bases lay between the germline ends. This CDR3 has 14 residues. The germline V gene has CDR1 SGHNT and CDR2 YENEEA. The CDR3 coding sequence is TGTGCCAGCAGCTTAGGCGGGACAGTCTACGAGCAGTACTTC. Amino acid sequence: CASSLGGTVYEQYF.

This clone showed up just a few times. This sequence joins TRBV18 and TRBJ1-6; 7 bases match TRBD1. Trimming cost V 3 bases and J 7 bases; bases outside gene matches: 0. The CDR3 has 13 residues. CDR1 and CDR2 from the germline V gene are KGHSH and LQKENI. In nucleotides, the CDR3 is TGTGCCAGCTCACCGACAGGGAATTCACCCCTCCACTTT. The encoded protein is CASSPTGNSPLHF.

V and J are TRBV12-3 or TRBV12-4 and TRBJ2-3; D gene unclear. The V end lost 7 bases, the J end lost 2 bases, and 10 bases lay between the germline ends. This CDR3 is built from 13 residues. The CDR3 protein is CASTLPVTDTQYF. The CDR3 DNA reads as TGTGCCAGCACCCTCCCGGTCACAGATACGCAGTATTTT.

The J gene is TRBJ2-7, the V gene TRBV11-2; 10 nucleotides match TRBD1. V dropped 5 bases and J dropped 3; count of bases not matched to a gene: 7. The CDR3 extends over 15 amino acids. Germline values: CDR1 SGHAT, CDR2 FQNNGV. The CDR3 coding sequence is TGTGCCAGCAGCCAGTGGGACAGGGGTAACTACGAGCAGTACTTC. It specifies CASSQWDRGNYEQYF.

The chain carries TRBV6-5 and TRBJ2-5, with D possibly TRBD1 on 5 matching bases. V was cut by 2 bases and J by 13 bases, with 17 bases left in between. This CDR3 spans 13 amino acids. In germline, CDR1 is MNHEY, CDR2 SVGAGI. The CDR3 bases are TGTGCCAGCAGTTACAGCGACAGTTCCACGCGGTACTTC. This encodes CASSYSDSSTRYF.

A few counts support this clone. The chain combines TRBV29-1 with TRBJ2-1, with 9 bases lining up with TRBD2. V was clipped by 7 bases and J by 0 bases; unmatched bases: 4. CDR1 and CDR2 (germline): SQVTM, ANQGSEA. CDR3 length: 14 residues. CDR3 residues: CSAVSGSSYNEQFF. The CDR3 DNA reads as TGCAGCGCCGTTAGCGGGAGCTCCTACAATGAGCAGTTCTTC.

The chain has TRBV9 and TRBJ1-6, with TRBD1 matching 7 bases. V was clipped by 4 bases and J by 10 bases; unmatched bases: 11. Germline CDR1 reads SGDLS; CDR2 reads YYNGEE. The CDR3 has 15 amino acids. The CDR3, as DNA: TGTGCCAGCAGCAAAACCGGGACAGAGGGCTCACCCCTCCACTTT. Translated: CASSKTGTEGSPLHF.

The CDR3 sequence: CASSRLAGITGELFF. The CDR3 DNA is TGTGCCAGCAGCCGACTAGCGGGAATCACCGGGGAGCTGTTTTTT. The chain has TRBV11-3 and TRBJ2-2; 11 bases map to TRBD2. The CDR3 extends over 15 amino acids. Trimming at V came to 5 bases and at J to 4 bases, leaving 3 bases not matched to a gene. Germline lookup yields CDR1 SGHNT and CDR2 YENEEA.

The rearrangement uses TRBV6-5 and TRBJ1-5, with unresolved D. The CDR3 has 14 amino acids. Germline V lookup: CDR1 MNHEY, CDR2 SVGAGI. Trimming shortened V by 3 bases and J by 3 bases, and 9 bases separated the two germline ends. CDR3 coding DNA: TGTGCCAGCAGTTATTCTCGTATCAATCAGCCCCAGCATTTT. Translated, it gives CASSYSRINQPQHF.

The chain employs TRBV7-8 and TRBJ2-5; a possible D gene is TRBD2 (6 bases). V was clipped by 7 bases and J by 2 bases, with 14 bases between them. The CDR3 contains 14 residues. Germline lookup yields CDR1 SGHVS and CDR2 FQNEAQ. CDR3 nucleotide sequence: TGTGCCAGCACCTCCTTGGGGGGACAAGAGACCCAGTACTTC. Translating gives CASTSLGGQETQYF.